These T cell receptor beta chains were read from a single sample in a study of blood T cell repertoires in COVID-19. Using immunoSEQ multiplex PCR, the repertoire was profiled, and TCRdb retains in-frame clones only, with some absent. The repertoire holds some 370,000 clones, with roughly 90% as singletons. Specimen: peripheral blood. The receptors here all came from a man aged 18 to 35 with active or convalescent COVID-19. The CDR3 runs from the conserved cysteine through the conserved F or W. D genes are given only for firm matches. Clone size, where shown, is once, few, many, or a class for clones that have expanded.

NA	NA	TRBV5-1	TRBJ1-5	TGCGGCCCCCAGGATAGGCGAATCGATACAGATCAGCCCCAGCATTTT	CGPQDRRIDTDQPQHF
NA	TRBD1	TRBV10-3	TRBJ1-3	TGTGCCATCAGTGGACAGGGATTAGGGTCCAACTCTGGAAACACCATATATTTT	CAISGQGLGSNSGNTIYF
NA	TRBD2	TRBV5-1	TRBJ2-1	TGCGCCAGCAAAGGGCGGGAGGGAGGTGAGCAGTTCTTC	CASKGREGGEQFF
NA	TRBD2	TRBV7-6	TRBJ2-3	TGTGCCAGCAGCTCCCCACTAGCGGACAGCACAGATACGCAGTATTTT	CASSSPLADSTDTQYF
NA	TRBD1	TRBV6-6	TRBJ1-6	TGTGCCAGCAGGCCACCCACAGGGGGAGAGAGTTCACCCCTCCACTTT	CASRPPTGGESSPLHF
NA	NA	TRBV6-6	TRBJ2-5	TGTGCCATTTCCGGGTTCCAAGAGACCCAGTACTTC	CAISGFQETQYF
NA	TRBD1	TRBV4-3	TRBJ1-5	TGCGCCAGCAGCCAAGATGGGGGGAGGGACAGGGGGCTGGGCCAGCCCCAGCATTTT	CASSQDGGRDRGLGQPQHF
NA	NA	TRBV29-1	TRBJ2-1	TGCAGCGTTGATGGCAGGGTCATGAGGGAGCAGTTCTTC	CSVDGRVMREQFF
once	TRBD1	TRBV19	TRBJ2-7	TGTGCCAGTAGTACCAGGACAGGAAACGGCTACGAGCAGTACTTC	CASSTRTGNGYEQYF
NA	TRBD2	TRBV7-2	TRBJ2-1	TGTGCCAGCAGCTTAGTGGCTAGCGGATACAATGAGCAGTTCTTC	CASSLVASGYNEQFF
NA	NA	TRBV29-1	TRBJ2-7	TGCAGCGTTGAGAGCAGGGACTACGAGCAGTACTTC	CSVESRDYEQYF
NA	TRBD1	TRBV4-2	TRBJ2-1	TGTGCCAGCAGCCTTACGGGACAGGGGTACAATGAGCAGTTCTTC	CASSLTGQGYNEQFF
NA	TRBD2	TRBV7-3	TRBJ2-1	TGTGCCAGCAGCTTAATCGGAGCTAGCGGAAATAGAGCCTACAATGAGCAGTTCTTC	CASSLIGASGNRAYNEQFF
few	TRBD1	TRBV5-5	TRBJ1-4	TGTGCCAGCAGCAAGGACAGGGGGCCGGAAAAACTGTTTTTT	CASSKDRGPEKLFF
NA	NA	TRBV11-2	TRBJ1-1	TGTGCCAGCAGGCGGACAGTGAACACTGAAGCTTTCTTT	CASRRTVNTEAFF
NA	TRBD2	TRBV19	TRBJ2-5	TGTGCCAGTAGTATATCGGGAGGCCAAGAGACCCAGTACTTC	CASSISGGQETQYF
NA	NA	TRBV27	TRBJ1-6	TGTGCCAGCAGTTACACCCCCCGCGGTAGCTCCTATAATTCACCCCTCCACTTT	CASSYTPRGSSYNSPLHF
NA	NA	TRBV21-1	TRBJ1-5	TGTGCCAGCAGCAAAGAGGCGGGGAGCAATCAGCCCCAGCATTTT	CASSKEAGSNQPQHF
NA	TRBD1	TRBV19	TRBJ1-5	TGTGCCAGTAGTACCGATGGACAGGGAAGGGACTGGCCCCAGCATTTT	CASSTDGQGRDWPQHF
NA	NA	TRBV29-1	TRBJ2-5	TGCAGCCCCAAATCCCCCGGAGAGACCCAGTACTTC	CSPKSPGETQYF
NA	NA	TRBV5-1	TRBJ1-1	TGCGCCAGCAGCGTAGGACAGAACACTGAAGCTTTCTTT	CASSVGQNTEAFF
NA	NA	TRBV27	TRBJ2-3	TGTGCCAGCAGTTTGAGGTCTTCCACAGATACGCAGTATTTT	CASSLRSSTDTQYF
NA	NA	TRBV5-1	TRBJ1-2	TGCGCCAGCAGCTTGGGAGGTCGGAACGGCTACACCTTC	CASSLGGRNGYTF
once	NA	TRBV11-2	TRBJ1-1	TGTGCCAGCAGCCCCGGCAGGGTGGCTTTCTTT	CASSPGRVAFF
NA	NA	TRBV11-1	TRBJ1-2	TGTGCCAGCAGCTTACAGGGAAATGGCTACACCTTC	CASSLQGNGYTF
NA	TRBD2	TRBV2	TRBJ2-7	TGTGCCAGCAGTCCAGAGCGGGGGGAATCCTACGAGCAGTACTTC	CASSPERGESYEQYF
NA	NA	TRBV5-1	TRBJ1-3	TGCGCCAGCAGCTCTGGGGCCATTGGAAACACCATATATTTT	CASSSGAIGNTIYF